This TCR beta chain was identified during a study of human T cells and chemical hapten exposure. Study-wide results and limits: PT1 expanded TCR numbers rose with patch test score.

The time point denotes: patch test 1, 2 weeks after DPC sensitization. Described treatment: therapeutic diphenylcyclopropenone sensitization with weekly scalp DPC. The CDR3 has 15 residues. V gave up 0 bases and J gave up 7 bases, with 14 bases separating them. Per germline, CDR1 SGHRS and CDR2 YFSETQ. In its sample, this clonotype was seen many times. The target antigen is unknown. For the library, individual cDNA molecules each received unique molecular identifiers. TCRdb re-analysed the RACE reads in MiXCR, keeping a single row per CDR3 protein. The table has 74,000 or so distinct CDR3 sequences, under 13% seen once.

Source: whole blood, taken in connection with sensitization to the hapten diphenylcyclopropenone (DPC). The source is a woman between 45 and 65 years old with alopecia areata. Some clones in this sample may be carry-over from other donors' samples. The chain carries TRBV5-1 and TRBJ1-5; no definite D call. The CDR3 loop is CASSLAGRPEQPQHF. CDR3 DNA sequence: TGCGCCAGCAGCTTGGCAGGCAGACCCGAACAGCCCCAGCATTTT.